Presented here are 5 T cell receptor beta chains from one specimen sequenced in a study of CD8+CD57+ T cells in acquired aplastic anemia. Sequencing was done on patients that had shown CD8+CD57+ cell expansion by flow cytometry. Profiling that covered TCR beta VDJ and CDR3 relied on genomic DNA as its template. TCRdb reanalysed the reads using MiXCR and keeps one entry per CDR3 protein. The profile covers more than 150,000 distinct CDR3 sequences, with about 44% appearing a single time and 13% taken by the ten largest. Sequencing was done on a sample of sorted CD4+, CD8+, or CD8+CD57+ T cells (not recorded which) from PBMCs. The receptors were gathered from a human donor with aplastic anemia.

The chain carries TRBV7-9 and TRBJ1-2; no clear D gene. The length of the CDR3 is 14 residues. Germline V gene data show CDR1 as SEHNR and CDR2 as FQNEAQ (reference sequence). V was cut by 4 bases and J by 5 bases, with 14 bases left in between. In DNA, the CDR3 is TGTGCCAGCAGCTCAAGCTCCACAGAGTATGGCTACACCTTC. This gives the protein CASSSSSTEYGYTF.

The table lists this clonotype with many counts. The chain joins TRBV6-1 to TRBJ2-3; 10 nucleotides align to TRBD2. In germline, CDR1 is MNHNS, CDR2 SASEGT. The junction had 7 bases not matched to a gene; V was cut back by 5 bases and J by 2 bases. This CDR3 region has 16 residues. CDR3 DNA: TGTGCCAGCAGTTCGCAACTAGCGGGGTCCACAGATACGCAGTATTTT. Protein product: CASSSQLAGSTDTQYF.

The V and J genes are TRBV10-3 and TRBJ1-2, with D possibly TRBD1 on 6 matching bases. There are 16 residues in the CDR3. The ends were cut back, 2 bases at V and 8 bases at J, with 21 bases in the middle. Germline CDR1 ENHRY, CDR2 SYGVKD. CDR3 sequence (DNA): TGTGCCATCAGTGAGAGTCGGACAGTCTCGGTCGCCGGCTACACCTTC. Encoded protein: CAISESRTVSVAGYTF.

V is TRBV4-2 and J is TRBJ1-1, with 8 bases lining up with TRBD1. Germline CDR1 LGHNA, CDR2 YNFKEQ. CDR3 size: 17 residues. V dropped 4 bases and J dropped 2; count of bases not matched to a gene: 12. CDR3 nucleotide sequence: TGTGCCAGCAGCCTAGGGCACAGGGGGATCGGTAACACTGAAGCTTTCTTT. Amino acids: CASSLGHRGIGNTEAFF.

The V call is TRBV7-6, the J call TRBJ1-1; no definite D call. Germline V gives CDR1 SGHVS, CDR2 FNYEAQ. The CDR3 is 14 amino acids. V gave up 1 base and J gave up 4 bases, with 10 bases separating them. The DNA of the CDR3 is TGTGCCAGCAGCTTAGAACAGTGGACCACTGAAGCTTTCTTT. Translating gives CASSLEQWTTEAFF.